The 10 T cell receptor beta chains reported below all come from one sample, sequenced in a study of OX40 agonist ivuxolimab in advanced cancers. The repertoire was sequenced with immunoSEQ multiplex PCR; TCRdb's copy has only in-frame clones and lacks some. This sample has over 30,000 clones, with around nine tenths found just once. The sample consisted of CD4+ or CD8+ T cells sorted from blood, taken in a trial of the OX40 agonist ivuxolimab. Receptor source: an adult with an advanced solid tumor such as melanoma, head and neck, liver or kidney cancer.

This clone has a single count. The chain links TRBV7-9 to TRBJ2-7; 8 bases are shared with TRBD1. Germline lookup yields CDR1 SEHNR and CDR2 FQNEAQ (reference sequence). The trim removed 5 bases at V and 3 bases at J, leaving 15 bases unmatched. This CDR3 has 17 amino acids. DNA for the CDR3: TGTGCCAGCAGCGAAAGGCAGGGGGCGGGAAACCTCTACGAGCAGTACTTC. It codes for CASSERQGAGNLYEQYF.

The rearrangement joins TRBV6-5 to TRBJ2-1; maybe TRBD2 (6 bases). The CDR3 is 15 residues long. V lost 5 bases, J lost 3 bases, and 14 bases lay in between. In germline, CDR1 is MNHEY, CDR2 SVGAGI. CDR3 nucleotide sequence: TGTGCCAGCAGTCCGGTAGGGACTCTCTACAATGAGCAGTTCTTC. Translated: CASSPVGTLYNEQFF.

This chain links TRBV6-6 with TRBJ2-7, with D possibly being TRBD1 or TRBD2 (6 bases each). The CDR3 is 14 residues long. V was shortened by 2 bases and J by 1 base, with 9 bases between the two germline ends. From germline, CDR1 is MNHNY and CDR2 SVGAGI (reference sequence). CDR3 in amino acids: CASSYGGRSYEQYF. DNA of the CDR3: TGTGCCAGCAGTTACGGGGGGCGGTCCTACGAGCAGTACTTC.

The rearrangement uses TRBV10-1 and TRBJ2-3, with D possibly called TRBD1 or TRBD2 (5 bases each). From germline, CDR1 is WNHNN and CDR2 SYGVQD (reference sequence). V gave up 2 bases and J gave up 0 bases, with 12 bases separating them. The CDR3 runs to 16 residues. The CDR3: CASSEGTHTSTDTQYF. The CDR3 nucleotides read TGCGCCAGCAGTGAGGGGACGCACACTAGCACAGATACGCAGTATTTT.

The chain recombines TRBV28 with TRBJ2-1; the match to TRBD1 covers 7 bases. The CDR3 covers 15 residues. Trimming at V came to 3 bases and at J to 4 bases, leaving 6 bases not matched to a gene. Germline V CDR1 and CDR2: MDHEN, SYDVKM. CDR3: CASSLTGQVYNEQFF. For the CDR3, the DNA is TGTGCCAGCAGTTTGACCGGACAGGTTTACAATGAGCAGTTCTTC.

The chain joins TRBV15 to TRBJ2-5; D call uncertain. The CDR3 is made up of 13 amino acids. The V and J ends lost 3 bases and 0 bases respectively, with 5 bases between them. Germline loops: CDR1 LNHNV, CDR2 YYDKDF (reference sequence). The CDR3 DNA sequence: TGTGCCACCAGCAGCGGCGACCAAGAGACCCAGTACTTC. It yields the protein CATSSGDQETQYF.

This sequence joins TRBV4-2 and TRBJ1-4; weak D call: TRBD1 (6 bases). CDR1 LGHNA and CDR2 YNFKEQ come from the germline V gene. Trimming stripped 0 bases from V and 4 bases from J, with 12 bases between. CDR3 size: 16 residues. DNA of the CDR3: TGTGCCAGCAGCCAAGATCCCGGGGGCAATAATGAAAAACTGTTTTTT. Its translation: CASSQDPGGNNEKLFF.

The CDR3 is CASSIKGVTEAFF. Here the CDR3 DNA reads TGTGCCAGCAGTATAAAGGGGGTAACTGAAGCTTTCTTT. The chain recombines TRBV27 with TRBJ1-1; D may be TRBD1 (6 bases). The germline V and J ends were trimmed by 5 bases and 5 bases, with 12 bases remaining between them. This CDR3 contains 13 residues. Germline loops: CDR1 MNHEY, CDR2 SMNVEV (reference sequence).

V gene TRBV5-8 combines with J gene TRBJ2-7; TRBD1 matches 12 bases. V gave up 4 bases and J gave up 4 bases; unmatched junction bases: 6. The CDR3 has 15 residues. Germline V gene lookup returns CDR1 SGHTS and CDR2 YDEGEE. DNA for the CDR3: TGTGCCAGCAGCACCGGGACAGGGGGCTTATACGAGCAGTACTTC. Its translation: CASSTGTGGLYEQYF. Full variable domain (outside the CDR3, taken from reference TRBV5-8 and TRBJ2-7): EAGVTQSPTHLIKTRGQQATLRCSPISGHTSVYWYQQALGLGLQFLLWYDEGEERNRGNFPPRFSGRQFPNYSSELNVNALELEDSALYLCASSTGTGGLYEQYFGPGTRLTVT.

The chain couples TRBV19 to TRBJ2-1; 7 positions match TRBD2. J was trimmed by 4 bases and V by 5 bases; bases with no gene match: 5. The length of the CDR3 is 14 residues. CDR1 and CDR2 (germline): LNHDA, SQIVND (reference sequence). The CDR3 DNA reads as TGTGCCAGTAGTCCCCTAGCGGTATACAATGAGCAGTTCTTC. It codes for CASSPLAVYNEQFF.